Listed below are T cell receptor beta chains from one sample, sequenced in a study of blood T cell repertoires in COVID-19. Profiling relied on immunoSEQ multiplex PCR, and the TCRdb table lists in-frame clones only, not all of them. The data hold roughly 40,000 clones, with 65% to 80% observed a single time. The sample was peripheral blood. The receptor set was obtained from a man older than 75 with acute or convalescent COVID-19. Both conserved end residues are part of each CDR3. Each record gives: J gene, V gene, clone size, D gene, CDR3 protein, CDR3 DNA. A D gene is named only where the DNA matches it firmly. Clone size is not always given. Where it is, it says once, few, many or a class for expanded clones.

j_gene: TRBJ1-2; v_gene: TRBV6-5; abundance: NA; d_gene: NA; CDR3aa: CASSYSQGRGNYGYTF; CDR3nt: TGTGCCAGCAGTTACTCCCAAGGACGGGGTAACTATGGCTACACCTTC
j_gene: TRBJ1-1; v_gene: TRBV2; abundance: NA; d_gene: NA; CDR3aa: CASSADTQNTEAFF; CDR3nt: TGTGCCAGCAGCGCGGACACGCAGAACACTGAAGCTTTCTTT
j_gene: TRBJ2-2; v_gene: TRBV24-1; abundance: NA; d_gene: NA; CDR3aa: CATSDSGQGNTGELFF; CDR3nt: TGTGCCACCAGTGATTCCGGTCAGGGGAACACCGGGGAGCTGTTTTTT
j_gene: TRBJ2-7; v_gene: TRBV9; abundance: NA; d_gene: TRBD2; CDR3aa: CASSVSGGRSSYEQYF; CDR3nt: TGTGCCAGCAGCGTTAGCGGGGGGCGAAGCTCCTACGAGCAGTACTTC
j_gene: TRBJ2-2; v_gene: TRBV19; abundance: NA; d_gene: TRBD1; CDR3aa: CASTIPGQGVRTGELFF; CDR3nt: TGTGCCAGTACTATTCCGGGACAGGGAGTTCGCACCGGGGAGCTGTTTTTT
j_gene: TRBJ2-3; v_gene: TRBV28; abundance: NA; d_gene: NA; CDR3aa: CASSLRRSVSTDTQYF; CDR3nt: TGTGCCAGCAGTCTCCGAAGAAGCGTCTCCACAGATACGCAGTATTTT
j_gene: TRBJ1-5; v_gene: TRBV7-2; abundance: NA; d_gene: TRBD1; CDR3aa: CASSSVPGTARYSNQPQHF; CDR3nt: TGTGCCAGCAGCTCTGTTCCTGGGACAGCCCGATATAGCAATCAGCCCCAGCATTTT
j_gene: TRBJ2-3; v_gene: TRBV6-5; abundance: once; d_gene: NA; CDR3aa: CASGTAGAWDTQYF; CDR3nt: TGTGCCAGCGGGACAGCGGGTGCATGGGATACGCAGTATTTT
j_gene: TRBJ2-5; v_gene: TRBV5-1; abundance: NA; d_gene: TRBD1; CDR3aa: CASSLQGTEETQYF; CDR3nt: TGCGCCAGCAGCTTACAGGGGACAGAAGAGACCCAGTACTTC
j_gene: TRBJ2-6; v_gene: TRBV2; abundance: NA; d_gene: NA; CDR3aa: CASSLPPAGANVLTF; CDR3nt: TGTGCCAGCAGCCTCCCTCCGGCTGGGGCCAACGTCCTGACTTTC
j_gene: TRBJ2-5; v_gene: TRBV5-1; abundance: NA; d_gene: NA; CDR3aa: CASSSGETQYF; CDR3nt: TGCGCCAGCAGCTCCGGGGAGACCCAGTACTTC
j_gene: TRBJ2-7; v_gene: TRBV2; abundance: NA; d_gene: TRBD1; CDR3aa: CASRAGQASSYEQYF; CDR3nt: TGTGCCAGCAGGGCCGGACAGGCGAGCTCCTACGAGCAGTACTTC
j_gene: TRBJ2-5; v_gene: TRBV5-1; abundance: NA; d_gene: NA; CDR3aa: CASSLGQGRETQYF; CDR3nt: TGCGCCAGCAGCTTGGGGCAGGGCCGGGAGACCCAGTACTTC
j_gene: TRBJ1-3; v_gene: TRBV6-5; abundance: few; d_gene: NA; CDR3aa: CASSYDRIGNTIYF; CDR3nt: TGTGCCAGCAGTTACGACAGAATTGGAAACACCATATATTTT
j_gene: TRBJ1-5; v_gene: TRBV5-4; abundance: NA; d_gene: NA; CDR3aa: CATSDDTGQPQHF; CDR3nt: TGTGCCACCTCGGACGACACGGGGCAGCCCCAGCATTTT
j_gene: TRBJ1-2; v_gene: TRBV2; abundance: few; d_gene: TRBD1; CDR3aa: CASKAIPGQGANYGYTF; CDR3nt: TGTGCCAGCAAGGCTATTCCGGGACAGGGGGCGAACTATGGCTACACCTTC
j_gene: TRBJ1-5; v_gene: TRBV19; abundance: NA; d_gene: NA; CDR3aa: CASSIGGRYQPQHF; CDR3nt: TGTGCCAGTAGTATTGGGGGCAGGTATCAGCCCCAGCATTTT
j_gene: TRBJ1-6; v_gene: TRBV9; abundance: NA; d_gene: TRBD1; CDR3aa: CASSVDWGQGVNSPLHF; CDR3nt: TGTGCCAGCAGCGTAGACTGGGGGCAGGGGGTGAATTCACCCCTCCACTTT
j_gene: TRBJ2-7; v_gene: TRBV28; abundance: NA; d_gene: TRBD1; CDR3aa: CASSLIKRDSPYEQYF; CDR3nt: TGTGCCAGCAGTTTAATCAAGAGGGACAGCCCCTACGAGCAATACTTC
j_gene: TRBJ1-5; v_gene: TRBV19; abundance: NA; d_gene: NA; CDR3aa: CASSPQGRVHQPQHF; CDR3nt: TGTGCCAGTAGCCCCCAGGGCAGGGTCCATCAGCCCCAGCATTTT
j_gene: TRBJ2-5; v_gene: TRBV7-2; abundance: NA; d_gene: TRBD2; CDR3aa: CASSVSGGQETQYF; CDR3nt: TGTGCCAGCAGCGTTAGCGGGGGCCAAGAGACCCAGTACTTC
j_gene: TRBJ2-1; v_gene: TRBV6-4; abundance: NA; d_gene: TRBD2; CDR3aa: CASSERGAGGNEQFF; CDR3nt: TGTGCCAGCAGTGAACGCGGAGCGGGAGGAAATGAGCAGTTCTTC
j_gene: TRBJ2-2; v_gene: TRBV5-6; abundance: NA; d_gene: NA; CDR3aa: CASSPPQGSGELFF; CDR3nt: TGTGCCAGCAGCCCTCCTCAGGGGTCCGGGGAGCTGTTTTTT
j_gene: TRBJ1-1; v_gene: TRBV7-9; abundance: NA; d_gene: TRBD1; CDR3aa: CASSSGQVILGTEAFF; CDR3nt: TGTGCCAGCAGCTCGGGACAGGTTATCCTGGGGACTGAAGCTTTCTTT
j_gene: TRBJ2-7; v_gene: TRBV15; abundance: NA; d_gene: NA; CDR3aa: CATSRARQANEQYF; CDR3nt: TGTGCCACCAGCAGAGCTAGACAGGCCAACGAGCAGTACTTC
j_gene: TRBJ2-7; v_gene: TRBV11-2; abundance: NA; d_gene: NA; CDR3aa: CASSPVGEQYF; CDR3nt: TGTGCCAGCAGCCCGGTCGGGGAGCAGTACTTC
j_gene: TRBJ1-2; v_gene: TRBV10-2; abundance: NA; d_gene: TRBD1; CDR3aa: CASSDTGDGSGYTF; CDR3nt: TGCGCCAGCAGTGATACAGGGGATGGAAGTGGCTACACCTTC
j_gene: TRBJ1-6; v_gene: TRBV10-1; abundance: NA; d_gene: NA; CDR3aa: CASSDGLRGENSPLHF; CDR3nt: TGCGCCAGCAGTGACGGACTCCGGGGAGAGAATTCACCCCTCCACTTT
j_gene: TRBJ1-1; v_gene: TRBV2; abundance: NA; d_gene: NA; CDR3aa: CASSEGQTSEAFF; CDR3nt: TGTGCCAGCAGTGAGGGTCAGACTTCTGAAGCTTTCTTT
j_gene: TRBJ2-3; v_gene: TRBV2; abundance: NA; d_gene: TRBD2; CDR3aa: CASSEGLAGTDTQYF; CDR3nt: TGTGCCAGCAGTGAAGGACTAGCGGGCACAGATACGCAGTATTTT
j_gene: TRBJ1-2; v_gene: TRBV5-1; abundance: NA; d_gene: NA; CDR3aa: CASSLSGDNYGYTF; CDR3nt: TGCGCCAGCAGCTTATCCGGAGATAACTATGGCTACACCTTC
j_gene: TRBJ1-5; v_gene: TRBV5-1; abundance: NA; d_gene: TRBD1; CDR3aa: CASSEGTGVQPQHF; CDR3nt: TGCGCCAGCAGCGAGGGGACAGGGGTTCAGCCCCAGCATTTT
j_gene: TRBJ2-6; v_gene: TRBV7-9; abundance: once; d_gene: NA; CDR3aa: CASTGGPGANVLTF; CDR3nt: TGTGCCAGCACCGGCGGCCCTGGGGCCAACGTCCTGACTTTC
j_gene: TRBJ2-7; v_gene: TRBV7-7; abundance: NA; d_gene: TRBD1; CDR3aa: CASSPDRVRGEQYF; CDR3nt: TGTGCCAGCAGCCCAGACAGGGTCCGAGGCGAGCAGTACTTC
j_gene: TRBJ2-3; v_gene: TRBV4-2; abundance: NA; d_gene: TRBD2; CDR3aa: CASSRTSGLDTQYF; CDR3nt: TGTGCCAGCAGCCGGACTAGCGGGTTAGATACGCAGTATTTT
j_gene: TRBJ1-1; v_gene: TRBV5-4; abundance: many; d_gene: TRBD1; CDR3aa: CASSPQGVNTEAFF; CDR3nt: TGTGCCAGCAGCCCTCAGGGGGTGAACACTGAAGCTTTCTTT
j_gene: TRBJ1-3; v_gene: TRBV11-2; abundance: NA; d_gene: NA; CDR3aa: CASSLAVRAQASSGNTIYF; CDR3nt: TGTGCCAGCAGCTTAGCAGTTCGTGCCCAAGCTAGCTCTGGAAACACCATATATTTT
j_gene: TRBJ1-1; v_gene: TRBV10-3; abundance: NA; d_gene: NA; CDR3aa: CAISDDQGRTEAFF; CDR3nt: TGTGCCATCAGTGATGATCAGGGAAGGACTGAAGCTTTCTTT
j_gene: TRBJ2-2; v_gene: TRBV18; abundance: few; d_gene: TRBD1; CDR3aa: CASSPSGGGTGELFF; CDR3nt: TGTGCCAGCTCACCATCAGGGGGCGGAACCGGGGAGCTGTTTTTT
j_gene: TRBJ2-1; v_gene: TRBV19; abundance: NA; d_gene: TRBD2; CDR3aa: CASTLTSGRGEQFF; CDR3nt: TGTGCCAGTACGTTGACTAGCGGGAGGGGAGAGCAGTTCTTC
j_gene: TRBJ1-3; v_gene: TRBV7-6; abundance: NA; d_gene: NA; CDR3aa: CASSLVQGGGNTIYF; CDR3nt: TGTGCCAGCAGCTTAGTTCAGGGAGGAGGAAACACCATATATTTT
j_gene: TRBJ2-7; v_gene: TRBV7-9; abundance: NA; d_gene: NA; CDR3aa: CASSYGDWFRREQYF; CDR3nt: TGTGCCAGCAGCTATGGGGACTGGTTTCGTCGCGAGCAGTACTTC
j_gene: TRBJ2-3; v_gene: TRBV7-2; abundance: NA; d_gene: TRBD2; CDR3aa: CASSLGVAGPDTQYF; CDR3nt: TGTGCCAGCAGCTTAGGGGTAGCGGGGCCAGATACGCAGTATTTT
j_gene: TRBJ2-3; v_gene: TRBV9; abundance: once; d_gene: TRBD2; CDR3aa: CASSVGGLADTDTQYF; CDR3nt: TGTGCCAGCAGCGTAGGGGGACTAGCGGACACAGATACGCAGTATTTT
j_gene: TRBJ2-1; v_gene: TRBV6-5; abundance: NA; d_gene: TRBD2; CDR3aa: CASSSSSGGANEQFF; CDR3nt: TGTGCCAGCAGTTCGTCTAGCGGGGGGGCCAATGAGCAGTTCTTC
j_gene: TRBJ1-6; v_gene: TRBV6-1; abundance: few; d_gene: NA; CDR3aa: CASSDRTGRGSPLHF; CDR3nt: TGTGCCAGCAGTGACCGGACCGGCCGGGGTTCACCCCTCCACTTT
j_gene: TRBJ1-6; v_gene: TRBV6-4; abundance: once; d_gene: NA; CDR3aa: CASSEKGEDSPLHF; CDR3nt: TGTGCCAGCAGTGAGAAAGGGGAGGATTCACCCCTCCACTTT
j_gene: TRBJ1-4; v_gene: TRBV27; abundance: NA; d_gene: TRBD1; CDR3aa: CASSLSRAGGQEKLFF; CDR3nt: TGTGCCAGCAGTTTATCGAGAGCAGGGGGCCAAGAAAAACTGTTTTTT
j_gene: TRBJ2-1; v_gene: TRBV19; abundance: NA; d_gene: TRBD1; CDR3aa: CASSILGGEQFF; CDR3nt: TGTGCCAGTAGTATATTAGGGGGCGAGCAGTTCTTC
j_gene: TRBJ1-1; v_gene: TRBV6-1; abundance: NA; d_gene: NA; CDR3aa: CASSEIMGGTEAFF; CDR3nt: TGTGCCAGCAGTGAAATCATGGGAGGCACTGAAGCTTTCTTT